A single sample is the source of the 17 T cell receptor beta chains below, sequenced in a study of Ad26.COV2.S vaccination and SARS-CoV-2 variants. Measured with immunoSEQ multiplex PCR; TCRdb has only the in-frame clones, and not every one. This repertoire shows 500,000 or so clones, roughly 89% found once; its top ten account for around 2.5%. Treatment defined: around 19 received Ad26.COV2.S at low or high dose, single or two shots; 5 received placebo; per-sample allocation not given. The samples date from day 63 after the first vaccine or placebo injection. The sample was peripheral blood, taken in a trial of Ad26.COV2.S vaccine versus placebo. These receptors were taken from a person aged 18-65 years who received the Ad26.COV2.S COVID-19 vaccine or a placebo.

The CDR3 bases are TGTGCCAGCAGCCCCTCCCGGCGGGGGGTCGACACCGGGGAGCTGTTTTTT. It encodes CASSPSRRGVDTGELFF. The chain employs TRBV16 and TRBJ2-2; TRBD2 matches at 8 bases. The length of the CDR3 is 17 residues. The J segment lost 3 bases and the V segment lost 4 bases, leaving 10 bases of the junction unmatched. CDR1 and CDR2 from the germline V gene are KGHSY and FQNENV.

V and J are TRBV19 and TRBJ2-3; the match to TRBD2 covers 13 bases. Germline CDR1 is LNHDA and CDR2 is SQIVND (reference sequence). V lost 5 bases to trimming and J lost 2 bases; unmatched junction nucleotides: 13. There are 19 residues in the CDR3. In DNA form, the CDR3 reads TGTGCCAGTAGTTCATGGACTAGCGGGAGAATAGCGTTCACAGATACGCAGTATTTT. Encoded protein: CASSSWTSGRIAFTDTQYF. The variable domain in full, with the rest retrieved from reference TRBV19 and TRBJ2-3, is DGGITQSPKYLFRKEGQNVTLSCEQNLNHDAMYWYRQDPGQGLRLIYYSQIVNDFQKGDIAEGYSVSREKKESFPLTVTSAQKNPTAFYLCASSSWTSGRIAFTDTQYFGPGTRLTVL.

The V and J genes are TRBV7-9 and TRBJ2-5, with a weak D call TRBD1 (6 bases). CDR1 is SEHNR and CDR2 is FQNEAQ in the germline V gene (reference sequence). The CDR3 is 13 amino acids. The V and J ends lost 6 bases and 5 bases respectively, with 13 bases between them. The CDR3 region is CASSNRAQETQYF. The CDR3 DNA is TGTGCCAGCAGTAACAGGGCGCAGGAGACCCAGTACTTC.

CDR3 nucleotide sequence: TGTGCTAGTGGTTTGGTATGGGGTAGCGGGGGGGCCGACGATACGCAGTATTTT. Translated: CASGLVWGSGGADDTQYF. The V and J genes are TRBV12-5 and TRBJ2-3, with 11 bases aligning to TRBD2. J lost 6 bases, V lost 0 bases, and 11 bases had no gene match. This CDR3 is built from 18 residues. Germline CDR1 and CDR2: LGHNT and FRNRAP.

V gene TRBV27 combines with J gene TRBJ1-4; D possibly corresponds to TRBD1 (5 bases). The V end was cut by 1 base, the J end by 7 bases, with 10 bases between. The CDR3 spans 14 residues. From germline, CDR1 is MNHEY and CDR2 SMNVEV (reference sequence). The CDR3 loop is CASSLLAGGEKLFF. CDR3 DNA sequence: TGTGCCAGCAGTTTATTGGCGGGGGGTGAAAAACTGTTTTTT.

This clone is a singleton in its sample. The chain has TRBV7-2 and TRBJ2-1; 12 bases agree with TRBD2. Germline-derived CDR1 and CDR2 are SGHTA and FQGNSA. The CDR3 runs to 19 residues. After removal of 0 bases from V and 6 bases from J, the junction contained 12 bases not matched to a gene. The CDR3 protein is CASSLAFAWTSGAINEQFF. The CDR3 DNA is TGTGCCAGCAGCTTAGCCTTTGCTTGGACTAGCGGGGCGATCAATGAGCAGTTCTTC.

V gene TRBV3-1 (or the pseudogene TRBV3-2) combines with J gene TRBJ2-1; no firm D call. The CDR3 has 16 amino acids. Germline CDR1 LGHDT, CDR2 YNNKEL (reference sequence). The germline V and J ends were trimmed by 5 bases and 2 bases, with 16 bases remaining between them. CDR3 bases: TGTGCCAGCAGCTCAAGTTTTCGAGACGCCTACAATGAGCAGTTCTTC. The encoded protein is CASSSSFRDAYNEQFF.

The chain couples TRBV5-1 to TRBJ1-3, with D unclear. The CDR3 runs to 15 residues. Germline CDR1 reads SGHRS; CDR2 reads YFSETQ. V was shortened by 4 bases and J by 7 bases, with 18 bases between the two germline ends. The CDR3 coding sequence is TGCGCCAGCAGCATCGGGTCACCCGGCGGGAACACCATATATTTT. Its translation is CASSIGSPGGNTIYF.

This clone appeared once. This chain links TRBV15 with TRBJ1-5; D is undetermined. Germline CDR1 reads LNHNV; CDR2 reads YYDKDF (reference sequence). V was pared by 3 bases and J by 6 bases, with 9 bases between. This CDR3 contains 13 residues. This CDR3 reads CATSSGTGQPQHF. The CDR3 DNA sequence: TGTGCCACCAGCAGTGGTACCGGTCAGCCCCAGCATTTT.

The chain couples TRBV3-1 (or the pseudogene TRBV3-2) to TRBJ1-1; no definite D call. V was shortened by 3 bases and J by 3 bases, with 8 bases between the two germline ends. The CDR3 covers 13 residues. Germline V gene lookup returns CDR1 LGHDT and CDR2 YNNKEL (reference sequence). The CDR3 coding sequence is TGTGCCAGCAGCCATGGGATTTACACTGAAGCTTTCTTT. It codes for CASSHGIYTEAFF.

The chain couples TRBV5-4 to TRBJ1-2; D uncertain. V shed 1 base and J shed 0 bases, with 7 bases lying between them. The CDR3 contains 14 residues. The germline gives CDR1 SGHNT, CDR2 YYREEE (reference sequence). CDR3 bases: TGTGCCAGCAGCTTGAAGTGGGCTAACTATGGCTACACCTTC. Translation gives CASSLKWANYGYTF.

The chain is built from TRBV5-4 and TRBJ2-2; D call uncertain. From germline, CDR1 is SGHNT and CDR2 YYREEE (reference sequence). The CDR3 loop spans 11 amino acids. Trimming shortened V by 5 bases and J by 7 bases, and 6 bases separated the two germline ends. The CDR3 nucleotides read TGTGCCAGCAGGACGGACGGGGAGCTGTTTTTT. Translating it yields CASRTDGELFF.

The chain is built from TRBV6-6 and TRBJ2-3; TRBD1 might be the D (5 bases). The germline V gene has CDR1 MNHNY and CDR2 SVGAGI (reference sequence). The CDR3 has 15 residues. V was cut by 0 bases and J by 2 bases, with 9 bases left in between. The CDR3 loop reads CASSYSVGVTDTQYF. Written as DNA, the CDR3 is TGTGCCAGCAGTTACTCGGTAGGGGTCACAGATACGCAGTATTTT.

This sequence joins TRBV9 and TRBJ2-3; perhaps D is TRBD1 or TRBD2 (6 bases each). The length of the CDR3 is 16 residues. V lost 1 base to trimming and J lost 3 bases, with 15 bases between them. From germline, CDR1 is SGDLS and CDR2 YYNGEE. Here the CDR3 reads CASSVRGLRGTDTQYF. The CDR3 DNA reads as TGTGCCAGCAGCGTACGGGGGCTTAGGGGGACAGATACGCAGTATTTT. Filled out from reference TRBV9 and TRBJ2-3, the complete variable domain reads DSGVTQTPKHLITATGQRVTLRCSPRSGDLSVYWYQQSLDQGLQFLIQYYNGEERAKGNILERFSAQQFPDLHSELNLSSLELGDSALYFCASSVRGLRGTDTQYFGPGTRLTVL.

The chain uses TRBV5-1 and TRBJ1-1, with D perhaps matching TRBD1 (5 bases). The CDR3 loop spans 14 amino acids. CDR1 and CDR2 (germline): SGHRS, YFSETQ. Between the trimmed V and J ends, which lost 4 bases and 1 base, there was a span of 11 bases. In DNA form, the CDR3 reads TGCGCCAGCAGCAGAGATGGGGGGAACACTGAAGCTTTCTTT. This codes for CASSRDGGNTEAFF.

CDR3 DNA sequence: TGTGCCAGCAGCCAAGAGGAAGGGGCTTTGCGAGAAAAACTGTTTTTT. It specifies CASSQEEGALREKLFF. The chain uses TRBV3-1 (or the pseudogene TRBV3-2) and TRBJ1-4, with D perhaps TRBD1 (5 bases). The germline CDR1 and CDR2 sequences are LGHDT and YNNKEL (reference sequence). V lost 0 bases and J lost 8, with 16 bases in between. This CDR3 has 16 amino acids.

This sequence joins TRBV3-1 (or the pseudogene TRBV3-2) and TRBJ1-6; 10 nucleotides line up with TRBD1. This CDR3 contains 16 residues. Trimming took 3 bases from V and 10 from J; bases not matched to a gene: 9. The germline V gene has CDR1 LGHDT and CDR2 YNNKEL (reference sequence). CDR3 DNA sequence: TGTGCCAGCAGCCACCACGGGACAGGGGTCGGCTCACCCCTCCACTTT. Protein sequence: CASSHHGTGVGSPLHF.